The 4 T cell receptor beta chains below all came from one sample that was sequenced in a study of cytomegalovirus exposure and HLA in healthy donors. With 60 Vbeta and 13 Jbeta primers, the PCR was carried out. Sequenced by immunoSEQ multiplex PCR; TCRdb stores in-frame clones only, minus some. The repertoire holds over 110,000 clones, with approximately 70% as singletons. Sequencing was carried out using PBMCs. Every receptor here comes from a woman aged 40 to 55 in good health and CMV-seronegative.

The V call is TRBV11-2, the J call TRBJ1-1, with a weak D call TRBD1 (6 bases). Germline CDR1 reads SGHAT; CDR2 reads FQNNGV. The length of the CDR3 is 14 residues. V was clipped by 2 bases and J by 1 base, with 8 bases between them. CDR3 loop: CASSLQQGNTEAFF. The CDR3 coding sequence is TGTGCCAGCAGCTTACAACAGGGGAACACTGAAGCTTTCTTT.

The chain uses TRBV6-1 and TRBJ1-5, with TRBD1 as a possible D gene (5 bases). CDR3 length: 14 amino acids. Germline values: CDR1 MNHNS, CDR2 SASEGT. V gave up 9 bases and J gave up 4 bases, with 16 bases separating them. DNA of the CDR3: TGTGCCAGTCACCGGGACTTCATAAATCAGCCCCAGCATTTT. It is translated as CASHRDFINQPQHF.

The sample holds one count of this clone. The chain joins TRBV7-3 to TRBJ2-1, with D tentatively TRBD2 (6 bases). There are 16 residues in the CDR3. CDR1 is SGHTA and CDR2 is FQGTGA in the germline V gene. V shed 2 bases and J shed 2 bases, with 13 bases lying between them. In DNA form, the CDR3 reads TGTGCCAGCAGCTTACAAGGTCGGACTACCTACAATGAGCAGTTCTTC. Its translation: CASSLQGRTTYNEQFF.

The J gene is TRBJ1-2, the V gene TRBV9; D unresolved. V was pared by 4 bases and J by 2 bases, with 9 bases between. Germline CDR1 and CDR2: SGDLS and YYNGEE. The CDR3 is 13 amino acids. CDR3: CASSQTSNYGYTF. In DNA form, the CDR3 reads TGTGCCAGCAGCCAGACTTCAAACTATGGCTACACCTTC.